Below, one T cell receptor beta chain is given with its context. What it recognizes is unknown. This specimen comes from a study of PD-1 blockade in classical Hodgkin lymphoma. Turning to the study itself: Intravenous infusions of nivolumab 3 mg/kg reached patients every 2 weeks. Overall study results and limits: Relapsed/refractory patients reportedly had lower baseline diversity than newly diagnosed patients. By C4D1 there was a significant rise in CD4+ TCR diversity but not in CD8+ TCR diversity. For complete responders, baseline diversity was comparable to that of newly diagnosed patients.

Time point given: cycle 4 day 1 (C4D1), after less than seven weeks of nivolumab. Following autologous stem cell transplantation, relapse occurred in every patient, and exposure to brentuximab vedotin varied. CDR3 length: 13 amino acids. Germline lookup yields CDR1 SGHRS and CDR2 YFSETQ. The V end was cut by 0 bases, the J end by 1 base, with 2 bases between. Sequenced by immunoSEQ multiplex PCR; TCRdb stores in-frame clones only, minus some. The data hold some 16,000 clones, with 83% observed a single time. Sample: peripheral blood mononuclear cells (PBMCs), taken before the fourth cycle of nivolumab. The genes are TRBV5-1 and TRBJ1-5; D is ambiguous. The clonotype was recovered from a human donor with classical Hodgkin lymphoma. DNA of the CDR3: TGCGCCAGCAGCTTGGACAGCAATCAGCCCCAGCATTTT. It is translated as CASSLDSNQPQHF.